The clone carrying this TCR beta chain was seen a handful of times. This specimen belongs to a study of T cells after yellow fever vaccination. The CDR3 totals 16 residues. The trim removed 3 bases at V and 0 bases at J, leaving 5 bases unmatched. Germline V lookup: CDR1 WSHSY, CDR2 SAAADI. TCRdb reanalysed the 5' RACE reads using MiXCR and keeps one entry per CDR3 protein. The sample has hundreds of thousands of distinct CDR3 sequences; less than 20% are singletons. Here the sequenced sample was PBMCs, taken 15 days after the yellow fever booster vaccination. The sequence was obtained from a man younger than 45 who received the YFV17D yellow fever vaccine. The V gene is TRBV10-2, the J gene TRBJ2-7, with 10 bases that match TRBD2. Here the CDR3 reads CASSDYGTSVSYEQYF. DNA for the CDR3: TGCGCCAGCAGTGACTACGGGACTAGCGTCTCCTACGAGCAGTACTTC.